A single sample is the source of the 28 T cell receptor beta chains below, sequenced in a study of long-term antiretroviral therapy in people with HIV. Version v3.0 of the immunoSEQ assay ran at survey level. Assay: immunoSEQ multiplex PCR; the TCRdb copy retains only in-frame clones and omits some. The sample shows over 10,000 clones, 60% to 80% of them seen only once. The sequences come from unsorted PBMCs, collected 0.8 years before starting antiretroviral therapy. These receptors were taken from a woman aged 40 to 49 with HIV.

V usage is TRBV5-8 and J usage is TRBJ2-7, with D possibly being TRBD1 (6 bases). The germline CDR1 and CDR2 sequences are SGHTS and YDEGEE. Trimming cost V 3 bases and J 2 bases, with 12 bases left between them. The CDR3 contains 14 residues. CDR3 loop: CASSYPGQAYEQYF. CDR3 in DNA: TGTGCCAGCAGCTATCCGGGACAAGCCTACGAGCAGTACTTC.

The chain uses TRBV5-4 and TRBJ2-7, with 7 bases fitting TRBD1. This CDR3 is built from 15 residues. Germline V lookup: CDR1 SGHNT, CDR2 YYREEE (reference sequence). V gave up 4 bases and J gave up 1 base; unmatched junction bases: 8. The CDR3 DNA sequence: TGTGCCAGCAGCCCATACCGGACAGGTTCCTACGAGCAGTACTTC. It translates to CASSPYRTGSYEQYF.

This chain links TRBV19 with TRBJ1-5; tentatively, D is TRBD1 (6 bases). This CDR3 is 15 amino acids long. V was cut by 0 bases and J by 5 bases, with 11 bases left in between. Germline V CDR1 and CDR2: LNHDA, SQIVND (reference sequence). The DNA for the CDR3 is TGTGCCAGTAGTATAGATGGGGGCGGCGATCAGCCCCAGCATTTT. Translating gives CASSIDGGGDQPQHF.

A single count supports this clone. The rearrangement links TRBV6-5 to TRBJ1-5, with D possibly being TRBD1 (6 bases). CDR1 and CDR2 (germline): MNHEY, SVGAGI. V lost 7 bases to trimming and J lost 3 bases, with 10 bases between them. This CDR3 contains 13 residues. The CDR3 region is CASTGGHNQPQHF. The CDR3 DNA follows: TGTGCCAGCACCGGGGGGCACAATCAGCCCCAGCATTTT.

This chain connects TRBV7-6 to TRBJ2-3, with unresolved D. This CDR3 has 14 amino acids. The V and J ends lost 4 bases and 2 bases respectively, with 10 bases between them. Germline assignment: CDR1 SGHVS and CDR2 FNYEAQ. DNA of the CDR3: TGTGCCAGCAGCTCAGGACCTAACACAGATACGCAGTATTTT. Encoded protein: CASSSGPNTDTQYF.

The gene calls are TRBV19 and TRBJ1-1; D remains ambiguous. The ends were cut back, 3 bases at V and 4 bases at J, with 9 bases in the middle. In germline, CDR1 is LNHDA, CDR2 SQIVND (reference sequence). This CDR3 contains 13 residues. CDR3 sequence reads: CASSIRGSTEAFF. CDR3 coding DNA: TGTGCCAGTAGTATTAGAGGGAGCACTGAAGCTTTCTTT. The full variable domain, its missing parts supplied by reference TRBV19 and TRBJ1-1, is DGGITQSPKYLFRKEGQNVTLSCEQNLNHDAMYWYRQDPGQGLRLIYYSQIVNDFQKGDIAEGYSVSREKKESFPLTVTSAQKNPTAFYLCASSIRGSTEAFFGQGTRLTVV.

The CDR3 nucleotides read TGTGCCAGCAGGACAGGGGACACTGAAGCTTTCTTT. Protein sequence: CASRTGDTEAFF. This rearrangement joins TRBV7-9 to TRBJ1-1, with TRBD1 identical over 8 bases. V trimming: 6 bases; J trimming: 3 bases; junction bases outside the gene matches: 0. CDR3 length equals 12 residues. In germline, CDR1 is SEHNR, CDR2 FQNEAQ (reference sequence).

The chain links TRBV6-4 to TRBJ2-2, with 10 bases aligning to TRBD2. Germline values: CDR1 MRHNA, CDR2 SNTAGT. The length of the CDR3 is 17 residues. With V trimmed by 7 bases and J by 6 bases, 14 bases remained unmatched. The CDR3 nucleotides are TGTGCCAGCACTACATCAGCGGGAGGGCCCTCTGCCGGGGAGCTGTTTTTT. Amino acids: CASTTSAGGPSAGELFF.

The rearrangement joins TRBV21-1 to TRBJ2-7; no DNA check was done on the table's D call, TRBD2. TRBV21-1 is classified as a pseudogene. This CDR3 region has 10 residues. Written as DNA, the CDR3 is TGTGCCGTCCCGGGGTACGAGCAGTACTTC. As protein: CAVPGYEQYF.

The chain combines TRBV19 with TRBJ2-7, with a possible D match to TRBD1 (5 bases). CDR1 LNHDA and CDR2 SQIVND come from the germline V gene (reference sequence). V was trimmed by 8 bases and J by 3 bases, leaving 23 bases between them. The CDR3 is 16 amino acids. The CDR3, as DNA: TGTGCCAGTCGGCAGGGAATTGGTGGGCCGTACTACGAGCAGTACTTC. Its protein is CASRQGIGGPYYEQYF. Complete variable domain (other parts from reference TRBV19 and TRBJ2-7): DGGITQSPKYLFRKEGQNVTLSCEQNLNHDAMYWYRQDPGQGLRLIYYSQIVNDFQKGDIAEGYSVSREKKESFPLTVTSAQKNPTAFYLCASRQGIGGPYYEQYFGPGTRLTVT.

J is TRBJ1-1 and V is TRBV5-1, with D tentatively TRBD1 (6 bases). The CDR3 is made up of 14 amino acids. V shed 3 bases and J shed 2 bases, with 11 bases lying between them. Germline CDR1 and CDR2: SGHRS and YFSETQ. The CDR3 reads CASSSTTGNTEAFF. The CDR3 DNA is TGCGCCAGCAGCTCAACGACAGGAAACACTGAAGCTTTCTTT.

The J gene is TRBJ2-3, the V gene TRBV7-9; TRBD2 agrees at 8 bases. Germline V gives CDR1 SEHNR, CDR2 FQNEAQ (reference sequence). V shed 3 bases and J 4 bases; nucleotides not matched to a gene: 6. The CDR3 is 15 residues long. This chain's CDR3 is CASSFGGALPDTQYF. CDR3 in DNA: TGTGCCAGCAGCTTCGGGGGGGCGCTCCCAGATACGCAGTATTTT. The whole variable domain, remainder taken from reference TRBV7-9 and TRBJ2-3, is DTGVSQNPRHKITKRGQNVTFRCDPISEHNRLYWYRQTLGQGPEFLTYFQNEAQLEKSRLLSDRFSAERPKGSFSTLEIQRTEQGDSAMYLCASSFGGALPDTQYFGPGTRLTVL.

The rearrangement joins TRBV7-9 to TRBJ2-3, with 11 bases lining up with TRBD2. The CDR3 covers 17 residues. The germline CDR1 and CDR2 sequences are SEHNR and FQNEAQ (reference sequence). V dropped 4 bases and J dropped 2; count of bases not matched to a gene: 8. The CDR3 nucleotides are TGTGCCAGCAGCTCACCGGGGGGACTAGCGGACACAGATACGCAGTATTTT. Protein product: CASSSPGGLADTDTQYF.

The chain has TRBV7-9 and TRBJ2-3; D call uncertain. The V gene's germline CDR1 is SEHNR and CDR2 FQNEAQ (reference sequence). This CDR3 has 16 amino acids. Between the trimmed V and J ends, which lost 6 bases and 2 bases, there was a span of 18 bases. Here the CDR3 reads CASRDRTVEITDTQYF. The CDR3 DNA follows: TGTGCCAGCAGAGATCGGACGGTGGAGATCACAGATACGCAGTATTTT.

This clone was observed a handful of times. The V call is TRBV13, the J call TRBJ2-7; a possible D gene is TRBD2 (5 bases). CDR3 length: 12 amino acids. Deletions cut 5 bases from V and 3 bases from J, with 8 bases between. CDR1 is PRHDT, CDR2 FYEKMQ, per germline (reference sequence). CDR3 region: CASSTGVYEQYF. Written as DNA, the CDR3 is TGTGCCAGCAGCACCGGGGTCTACGAGCAGTACTTC.

This CDR3 is CAISQGTGELFF. In DNA, the CDR3 is TGTGCCATCAGCCAGGGGACCGGGGAGCTGTTTTTT. This chain links TRBV10-3 with TRBJ2-2; TRBD1 might be the D (6 bases). CDR1 ENHRY and CDR2 SYGVKD come from the germline V gene. V was trimmed by 6 bases and J by 5 bases, leaving 7 bases between them. This CDR3 contains 12 residues.

The rearrangement uses TRBV28 and TRBJ1-2; unclear D gene. Between the trimmed V and J ends, which lost 2 bases and 8 bases, there was a span of 15 bases. This CDR3 comprises 14 residues. The germline V gene encodes CDR1 MDHEN and CDR2 SYDVKM. CDR3 in DNA: TGTGCCAGCAGTTTAAACTTGGCCTTGGGGGGCTACACCTTC. Its translation: CASSLNLALGGYTF.

The V gene is TRBV7-2, the J gene TRBJ1-5; D gene unclear. The V end lost 1 base, the J end lost 3 bases, and 13 bases lay between the germline ends. Germline V gene data show CDR1 as SGHTA and CDR2 as FQGNSA. The CDR3 has 16 residues. CDR3 sequence reads: CASSLVGSVPNQPQHF. In DNA, the CDR3 is TGTGCCAGCAGCTTAGTCGGGTCGGTTCCCAATCAGCCCCAGCATTTT.

This chain connects TRBV28 to TRBJ2-1; 14 bases are a match to TRBD2. V was clipped by 5 bases and J by 7 bases; unmatched bases: 10. The CDR3 runs 17 residues. Per germline, CDR1 MDHEN and CDR2 SYDVKM. The CDR3 is CASSQLLTSGRANEQFF. The CDR3 DNA sequence: TGTGCCAGCAGTCAACTTCTGACTAGCGGGAGGGCGAATGAGCAGTTCTTC.

V and J are TRBV19 and TRBJ1-4, with D hard to call. The CDR3 runs 15 residues. Trimming left V 5 bases short and J 3 bases short, with 13 bases between. The germline V gene encodes CDR1 LNHDA and CDR2 SQIVND (reference sequence). The CDR3 DNA reads as TGTGCCAGTAGTCGTTACCGCGACCCTAATGAAAAACTGTTTTTT. Protein sequence: CASSRYRDPNEKLFF.

V is TRBV7-2 and J is TRBJ1-1; 7 bases line up with TRBD1. Germline V lookup: CDR1 SGHTA, CDR2 FQGNSA. Losses at the gene ends were 6 bases for V and 4 bases for J; bases not matched to a gene: 14. CDR3 size: 16 residues. The CDR3 protein is CASRSTGAGRVTEAFF. CDR3 bases: TGTGCCAGCAGATCTACAGGGGCAGGTCGGGTCACTGAAGCTTTCTTT.

V and J are TRBV11-3 and TRBJ2-7; D not resolved. This CDR3 region has 13 residues. Trimming stripped 6 bases from V and 7 bases from J, with 16 bases between. The germline gives CDR1 SGHNT, CDR2 YENEEA. In DNA, the CDR3 is TGTGCCAGCAGTATAGCCCCCCTCAGGGAGCAGTACTTC. It specifies CASSIAPLREQYF. Drawing the rest from reference TRBV11-3 and TRBJ2-7, the complete variable domain is EAGVVQSPRYKIIEKKQPVAFWCNPISGHNTLYWYLQNLGQGPELLIRYENEEAVDDSQLPKDRFSAERLKGVDSTLKIQPAELGDSAVYLCASSIAPLREQYFGPGTRLTVT.

The rearrangement uses TRBV20-1 and TRBJ2-1; D is ambiguous. The CDR3 extends over 11 amino acids. The V end was cut by 4 bases, the J end by 7 bases, with 8 bases between. Germline loops: CDR1 DFQATT, CDR2 SNEGSKA (reference sequence). In DNA form, the CDR3 reads TGCAGTGCTACCCTGTGGAATGAGCAGTTCTTC. Translating it yields CSATLWNEQFF.

V and J are TRBV27 and TRBJ2-3; TRBD1 might be the D (5 bases). Germline V lookup: CDR1 MNHEY, CDR2 SMNVEV (reference sequence). The CDR3 length is 14 residues. The germline V and J ends were trimmed by 3 bases and 1 base, with 8 bases remaining between them. The CDR3 nucleotides read TGTGCCAGCAGTTTTCTCAGGGGCACAGATACGCAGTATTTT. As protein: CASSFLRGTDTQYF.

This chain uses TRBV9 with TRBJ2-2; no clear D gene. The CDR3 runs 14 residues. Deletions cut 5 bases from V and 3 bases from J, with 11 bases between. Germline V gene lookup returns CDR1 SGDLS and CDR2 YYNGEE. The DNA of the CDR3 is TGTGCCAGCAGTCCAAAAGAGGACACCGGGGAGCTGTTTTTT. This codes for CASSPKEDTGELFF.

The gene calls are TRBV6-5 and TRBJ2-3, with 10 bases that match TRBD1. Trimming at V came to 6 bases and at J to 4 bases, leaving 7 bases not matched to a gene. Germline loops: CDR1 MNHEY, CDR2 SVGAGI. This CDR3 is built from 15 residues. The CDR3 sequence is CASSPDRGGPDTQYF. CDR3 in DNA: TGTGCCAGCAGCCCGGACAGGGGGGGTCCAGATACGCAGTATTTT.

This clone appeared a few times. For the CDR3, the DNA is TGTGCCACCGGGCCTGGACGCAGCACAGATACGCAGTATTTT. Encoded protein: CATGPGRSTDTQYF. The chain links TRBV7-9 to TRBJ2-3; D not resolved. Germline CDR1 is SEHNR and CDR2 is FQNEAQ (reference sequence). CDR3 length: 14 residues. Deletions cut 10 bases from V and 0 bases from J, with 14 bases between.

V gene TRBV2 combines with J gene TRBJ2-7; D is uncertain. Trimming took 8 bases from V and 3 from J, leaving 11 bases between them. The germline V gene encodes CDR1 SNHLY and CDR2 FYNNEI. CDR3 length: 12 residues. The CDR3 sequence: CASSGVFYEQYF. The CDR3 DNA reads as TGTGCCAGCTCTGGGGTGTTCTACGAGCAGTACTTC.